A selection of T cell receptor beta chains follows, all from one sample in a study of blood T cell repertoires in COVID-19. This table comes from immunoSEQ multiplex PCR, and its TCRdb copy is limited to in-frame clones, with some not included. This table holds about 190,000 clones, approximately 79% found once. Sequencing was done on a sample of peripheral blood. Receptors originate from a woman in her 50s with acute or convalescent COVID-19. CDR3s include the opening cysteine and the closing phenylalanine or tryptophan. D genes are given only for firm matches. Clone size appears in some rows only: once, few, many, or a class for an expanded clone.

TRBJ1-5 | . | TRBV18 | once | TGTGCCAGCTCACCGACACAAGATCAGCCCCAGCATTTT | CASSPTQDQPQHF
TRBJ2-5 | TRBD1 | TRBV4-3 | few | TGCGCCAGCAGCCAAGAACTCGGCAGGGGGCAAGAGACCCAGTACTTC | CASSQELGRGQETQYF
TRBJ1-2 | . | TRBV19 | . | TGTGCCAGTAGTATATATCAGCCCCAGGACTATGGCTACACCTTC | CASSIYQPQDYGYTF
TRBJ1-4 | . | TRBV7-9 | . | TGTGCCAGCAGCTACGGGGACGGGGGTTTTAATGAAAAACTGTTTTTT | CASSYGDGGFNEKLFF
TRBJ1-4 | TRBD1 | TRBV25-1 | . | TGTGCCAGCAGTGCGACAGGGGGGTTAGAAAAACTGTTTTTT | CASSATGGLEKLFF
TRBJ1-5 | . | TRBV19 | . | TGTGCCAGCTCCCTGGCCTTGGAGGCCAATCAGCCCCAGCATTTT | CASSLALEANQPQHF
TRBJ1-6 | . | TRBV10-3 | . | TGTGCCATCAGTGAGCTCGAGTACTCACCCCTCCACTTT | CAISELEYSPLHF
TRBJ2-1 | . | TRBV6-2/TRBV6-3 | . | TGTGCCAGCAGTTACCTTCAAAGCGGAGGCCCGTACAATGAGCAGTTCTTC | CASSYLQSGGPYNEQFF
TRBJ2-7 | . | TRBV19 | . | TGTGCCAGTAGTAAACGGACAGAAGCCTACGAGCAGTACTTC | CASSKRTEAYEQYF
TRBJ2-7 | TRBD1 | TRBV2 | . | TGTGCCAGCAGTGGGGGACAGACTTCCGAGCAGTACTTC | CASSGGQTSEQYF
TRBJ2-2 | . | TRBV24-1 | once | TGTGCCACCAGTGATTTGCTGCAGGGGCCCGGGGAGCTGTTTTTT | CATSDLLQGPGELFF
TRBJ2-3 | . | TRBV5-4 | . | TGTGCCAGCAGAGGAGGGAGCCTCCGCGGCACAGATACGCAGTATTTT | CASRGGSLRGTDTQYF
TRBJ1-3 | TRBD1 | TRBV10-1 | . | TGCGCCAGCACCCGCTTCTTACAGGGGGCTGGAAACACCATATATTTT | CASTRFLQGAGNTIYF
TRBJ2-2 | . | TRBV27 | . | TGTGCCAGCAGTTTATGGGGAGCCGGGGAGCTGTTTTTT | CASSLWGAGELFF
TRBJ1-4 | . | TRBV7-9 | few | TGTGCCAGCACCGAATCCCGGACGGGAGAAAAACTGTTTTTT | CASTESRTGEKLFF
TRBJ1-2 | . | TRBV10-3 | . | TGTGCCATCAGTGAGTCGAGCAGGGGTGAAGGCTACACCTTC | CAISESSRGEGYTF